This is a list of T cell receptor beta chains from one sample in a study of T cells in Graves' hyperthyroidism and ophthalmopathy. TCRdb passed the multiplex PCR reads through MiXCR, listing each CDR3 protein once. This sample yields approximately 510,000 distinct CDR3 sequences, of which around 21% are seen a single time; more than 20% belongs to the top ten. Sequencing used blood. These receptors came from a man between 18 and 29 years old with Graves' hyperthyroidism. The conserved cysteine and the conserved F or W are not part of the CDR3 here. Fields, in order: J gene, V gene, CDR3 protein.

TRBJ1-6,TRBV12-3/TRBV12-4,ASSGGAGYSPLH
TRBJ2-1,TRBV9,ASSVKGTGEQF
TRBJ2-7,TRBV15,ATSIGGTSSYEQY
TRBJ2-5,TRBV6-1,ASSRRQGTLQETQY
TRBJ2-5,TRBV7-2,ASSLATGTQETQY
TRBJ1-1,TRBV12-3/TRBV12-4,ASSFQGGSNTEAF
TRBJ1-2,TRBV30,AWSYGWMEGYT
TRBJ1-2,TRBV6-4,ASSYGGTVLYGYT
TRBJ1-2,TRBV28,ASSLPDRDGGYT
TRBJ1-1,TRBV5-1,ASSQGQGSLFDTEAF
TRBJ2-6,TRBV9,ASSVGVIPTGAGANVPT
TRBJ1-2,TRBV27,ASSVQGRNYGYT
TRBJ1-2,TRBV7-9,ASSPGQGALGYT
TRBJ1-1,TRBV5-1,ASSLDGNSYMNTEAF
TRBJ2-7,TRBV2,ASSQSGAGSYEQY
TRBJ2-5,TRBV6-1,ASSVAVRAETQY
TRBJ2-2,TRBV2,ASRGPAGGGELF
TRBJ1-5,TRBV12-5,ASGSPLSQH
TRBJ1-2,TRBV13,ASAPGQGALGYT
TRBJ1-1,TRBV20-1,SARPRPNTEAF
TRBJ2-5,TRBV6-1,ASSETSTGKETQY
TRBJ2-7,TRBV12-3/TRBV12-4,ASSPSGLLAGDDEQY
TRBJ2-7,TRBV5-1,ASSLGTTQIYEQY
TRBJ2-5,TRBV12-3/TRBV12-4,ASSPGTRDGETQY